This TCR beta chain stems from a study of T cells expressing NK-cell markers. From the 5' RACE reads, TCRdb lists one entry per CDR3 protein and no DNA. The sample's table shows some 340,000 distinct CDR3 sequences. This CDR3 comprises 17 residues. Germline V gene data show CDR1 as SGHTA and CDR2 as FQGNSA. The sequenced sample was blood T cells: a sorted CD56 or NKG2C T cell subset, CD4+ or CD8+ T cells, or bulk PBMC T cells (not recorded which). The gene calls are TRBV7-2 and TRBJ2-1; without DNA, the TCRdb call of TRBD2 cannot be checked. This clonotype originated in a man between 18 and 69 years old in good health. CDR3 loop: CASSYGLAGGRNNEQFF.